The entry below gives a single T cell receptor beta chain sequence along with its context. This sample was included in a study of blood T cell repertoires in COVID-19. Study-level background: The United States, Italy and Spain supplied acute and convalescent COVID-19 samples.

Original analysis: Reference gene primers were amplified, and this amplification served to estimate nucleated cell counts. Produced via immunoSEQ multiplex PCR; TCRdb's table is partial and in-frame only. The V and J calls and the clone size are those of that table, but D and trimming were determined from the DNA. The sample consists of around 120,000 clones, around 80% of them appearing once. After removal of 4 bases from V and 3 bases from J, the junction contained 1 base not matched to a gene. The germline CDR1 and CDR2 sequences are LGHNA and YSLEER. The CDR3 spans 13 residues. This clonotype was sampled from an elderly man with active or convalescent COVID-19. Material: peripheral blood. The genes are TRBV4-3 and TRBJ1-2, with 8 positions matching TRBD1. The DNA of the CDR3 is TGCGCCAGCAGCCCACAGGGGGACTATGGCTACACCTTC. This translates into CASSPQGDYGYTF.